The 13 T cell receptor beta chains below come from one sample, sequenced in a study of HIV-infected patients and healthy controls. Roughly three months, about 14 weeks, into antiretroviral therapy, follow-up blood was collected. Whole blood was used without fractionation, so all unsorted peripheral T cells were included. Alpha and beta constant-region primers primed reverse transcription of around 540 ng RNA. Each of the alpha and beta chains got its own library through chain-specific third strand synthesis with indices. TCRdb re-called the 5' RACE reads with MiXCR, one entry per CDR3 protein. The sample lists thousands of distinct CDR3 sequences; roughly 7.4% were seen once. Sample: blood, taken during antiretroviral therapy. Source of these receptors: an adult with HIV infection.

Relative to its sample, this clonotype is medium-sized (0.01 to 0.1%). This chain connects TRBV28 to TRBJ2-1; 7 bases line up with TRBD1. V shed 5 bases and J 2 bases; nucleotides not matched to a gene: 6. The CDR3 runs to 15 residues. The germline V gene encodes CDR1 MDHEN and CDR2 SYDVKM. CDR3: CASSGYRGTYNEQFF. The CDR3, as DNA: TGTGCCAGCAGTGGGTACAGGGGAACCTACAATGAGCAGTTCTTC.

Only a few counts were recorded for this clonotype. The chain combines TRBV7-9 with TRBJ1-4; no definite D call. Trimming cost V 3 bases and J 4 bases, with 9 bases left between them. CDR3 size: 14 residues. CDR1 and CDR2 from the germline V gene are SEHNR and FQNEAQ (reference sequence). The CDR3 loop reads CASSFNSHNEKLFF. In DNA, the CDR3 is TGTGCCAGCAGCTTCAACAGCCATAATGAAAAACTGTTTTTT.

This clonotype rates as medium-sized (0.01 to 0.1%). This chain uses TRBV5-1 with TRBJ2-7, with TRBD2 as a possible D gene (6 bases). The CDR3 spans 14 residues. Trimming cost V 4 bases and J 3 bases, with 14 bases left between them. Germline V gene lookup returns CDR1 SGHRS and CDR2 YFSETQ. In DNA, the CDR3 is TGCGCCAGCAGCCGGGGGTGGGGAGACTACGAGCAGTACTTC. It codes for CASSRGWGDYEQYF.

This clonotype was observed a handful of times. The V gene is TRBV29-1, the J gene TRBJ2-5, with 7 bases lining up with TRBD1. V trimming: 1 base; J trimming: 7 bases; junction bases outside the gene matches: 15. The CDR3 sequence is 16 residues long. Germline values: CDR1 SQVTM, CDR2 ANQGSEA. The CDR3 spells CSVEGRGGDALGTQYF. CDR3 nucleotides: TGCAGCGTTGAAGGCAGAGGGGGCGATGCCCTCGGGACCCAGTACTTC.

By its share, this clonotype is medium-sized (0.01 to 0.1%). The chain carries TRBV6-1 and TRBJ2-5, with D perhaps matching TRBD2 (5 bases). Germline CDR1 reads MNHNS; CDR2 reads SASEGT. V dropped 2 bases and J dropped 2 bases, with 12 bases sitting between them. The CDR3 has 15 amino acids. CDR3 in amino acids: CASSETWTLQETQYF. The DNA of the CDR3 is TGTGCCAGCAGTGAAACGTGGACTTTACAAGAGACCCAGTACTTC.

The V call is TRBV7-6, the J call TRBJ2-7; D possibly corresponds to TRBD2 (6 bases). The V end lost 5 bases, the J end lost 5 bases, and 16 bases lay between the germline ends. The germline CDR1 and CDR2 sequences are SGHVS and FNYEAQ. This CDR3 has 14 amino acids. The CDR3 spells CASSPPSGLHEQYF. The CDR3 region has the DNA TGTGCCAGCAGCCCTCCCAGCGGGTTACACGAGCAGTACTTC.

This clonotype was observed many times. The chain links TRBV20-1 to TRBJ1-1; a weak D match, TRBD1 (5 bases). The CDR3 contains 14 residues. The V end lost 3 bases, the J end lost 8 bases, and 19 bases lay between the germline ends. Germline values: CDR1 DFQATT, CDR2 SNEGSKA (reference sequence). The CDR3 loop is CSARVGISTEEAFF. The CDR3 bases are TGCAGTGCTAGGGTGGGGATTTCGACAGAAGAAGCTTTCTTT.

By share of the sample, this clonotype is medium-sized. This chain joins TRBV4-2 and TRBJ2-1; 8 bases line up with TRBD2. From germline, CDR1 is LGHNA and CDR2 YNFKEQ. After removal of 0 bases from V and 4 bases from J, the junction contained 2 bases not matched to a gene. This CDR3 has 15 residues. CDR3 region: CASSQDSGVYNEQFF. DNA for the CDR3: TGTGCCAGCAGCCAAGATAGCGGGGTTTACAATGAGCAGTTCTTC.

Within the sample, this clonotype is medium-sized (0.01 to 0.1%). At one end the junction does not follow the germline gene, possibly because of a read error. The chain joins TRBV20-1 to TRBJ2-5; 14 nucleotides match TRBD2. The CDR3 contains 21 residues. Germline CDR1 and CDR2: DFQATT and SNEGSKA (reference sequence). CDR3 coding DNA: TGCAGTGCCAGAGGAAGAGTCCGACTAGCGGGGGGGGATCGGGTACAAGAGACCCAGTACTTC. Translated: CSARGRVRLAGGDRVQETQYF.

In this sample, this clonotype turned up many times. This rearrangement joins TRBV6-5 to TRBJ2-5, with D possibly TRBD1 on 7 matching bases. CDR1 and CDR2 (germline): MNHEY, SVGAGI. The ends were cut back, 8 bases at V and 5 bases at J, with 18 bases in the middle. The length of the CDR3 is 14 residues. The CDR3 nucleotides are TGTGCCAGCGGCGGGACAGCGTTTGGGGAGACCCAGTACTTC. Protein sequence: CASGGTAFGETQYF.

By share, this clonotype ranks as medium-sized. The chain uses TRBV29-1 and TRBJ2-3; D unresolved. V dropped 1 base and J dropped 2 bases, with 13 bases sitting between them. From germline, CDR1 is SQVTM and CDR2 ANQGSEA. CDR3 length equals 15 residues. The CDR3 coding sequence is TGCAGCGTTGAAGCTCGGAACCATCCCACAGATACGCAGTATTTT. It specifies CSVEARNHPTDTQYF.

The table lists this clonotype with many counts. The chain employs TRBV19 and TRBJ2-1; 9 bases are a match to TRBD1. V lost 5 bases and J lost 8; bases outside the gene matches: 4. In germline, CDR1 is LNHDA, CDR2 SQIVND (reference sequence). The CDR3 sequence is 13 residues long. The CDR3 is CASSVQGADEQFF. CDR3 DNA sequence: TGTGCCAGTAGTGTACAGGGGGCGGATGAGCAGTTCTTC.

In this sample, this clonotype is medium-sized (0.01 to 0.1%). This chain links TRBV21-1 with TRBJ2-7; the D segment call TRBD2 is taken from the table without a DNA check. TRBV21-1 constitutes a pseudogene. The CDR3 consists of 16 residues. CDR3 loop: CASSKAEPAGGDEQYF. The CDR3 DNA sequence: TGTGCCAGCAGCAAAGCCGAACCGGCGGGAGGCGACGAGCAGTACTTC.